This is a list of T cell receptor beta chains from one sample in a study of PD-1 blockade in classical Hodgkin lymphoma. Generated by immunoSEQ multiplex PCR, the TCRdb table keeps only in-frame clones and is missing some. The sample yields approximately 20,000 clones, roughly 80% seen once. Sequenced material: CD4+ T cells from blood, taken before the fourth cycle of nivolumab. Source of these receptors: a human donor with classical Hodgkin lymphoma. The CDR3 runs from the conserved cysteine through the conserved F or W. Size is stated for part of the rows, as once, few or many counts, or as a class when the clone is expanded.

v_gene	abundance	CDR3aa
TRBV6-1	.	CASSARDAINYGYTF
TRBV9	.	CASSAGLAGGNLYNEQFF
TRBV27	.	CASSPRQGVEGYTF
TRBV10-3	.	CAISDNGGSHF
TRBV15	.	CATSSDSGAYEQYF
TRBV28	.	CASSQSRGLSNQPQHF
TRBV6-5	.	CASRRTPNTEAFF
TRBV6-5	.	CASTRGYEQYF
TRBV13	medium-sized	CASSLSRVQYEQYF
TRBV18	.	CASSPQAAPYEQYF
TRBV6-5	.	CASSYVGDPTGELFF
TRBV6-1	.	CASSASGRLYEQFF
TRBV7-9	.	CASSLALGQNTYNSPLHF
TRBV19	once	CASSLLGTAAEKLFF
TRBV20-1	.	CSARRDYTF
TRBV28	.	CASLPRVDSPLHF
TRBV5-6	.	CASSVPGGVVYGYTF
TRBV7-9	once	CASSLGGTYNEQFF
TRBV19	once	CASRIQGAGNTIYF
TRBV6-6	.	CASSYEDVYNEQFF
TRBV11-2	.	CASRTLAGITGELFF
TRBV6-4	.	CASSYWMDRGNQPQHF
TRBV30	.	CAWSLGGVSAKNIQYF
TRBV27	.	CASRPGTGAYEQYF
TRBV2	once	CASSYQGYFTEAFF